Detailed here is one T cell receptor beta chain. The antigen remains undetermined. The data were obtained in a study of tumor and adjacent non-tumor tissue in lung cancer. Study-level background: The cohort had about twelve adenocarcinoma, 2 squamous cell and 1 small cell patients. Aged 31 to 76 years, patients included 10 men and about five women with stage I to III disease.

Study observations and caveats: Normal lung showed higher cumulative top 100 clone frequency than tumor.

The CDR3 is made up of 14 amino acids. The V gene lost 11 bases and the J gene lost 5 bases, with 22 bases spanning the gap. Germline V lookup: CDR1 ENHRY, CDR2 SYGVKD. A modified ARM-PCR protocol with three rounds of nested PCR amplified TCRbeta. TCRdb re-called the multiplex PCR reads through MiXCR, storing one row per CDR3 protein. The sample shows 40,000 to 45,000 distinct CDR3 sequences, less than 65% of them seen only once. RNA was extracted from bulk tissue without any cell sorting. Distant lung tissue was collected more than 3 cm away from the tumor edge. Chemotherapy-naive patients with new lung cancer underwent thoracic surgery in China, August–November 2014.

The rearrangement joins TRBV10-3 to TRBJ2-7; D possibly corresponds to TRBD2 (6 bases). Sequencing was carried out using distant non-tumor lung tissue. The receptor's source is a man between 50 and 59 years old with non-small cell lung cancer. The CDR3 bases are TGTGCCGTCGGTCCGACTAGTGGGAGCCACGAGCAGTACTTC. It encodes CAVGPTSGSHEQYF.